This TCR beta chain was captured in a study of blood T cell repertoires in COVID-19. Study-wide background: Acute and convalescent COVID-19 specimens originated in the United States, Italy and Spain.

The table lists this clone with a few counts. In the study's own analysis: From reference gene primer amplification, estimates of nucleated cell counts were derived. Some clones are missing from TCRdb's copy, which holds only in-frame ones; the method was immunoSEQ multiplex PCR. That table is the source of V, J and clone size, and D and trimming were worked out from the DNA. The sample lists 150,000 to 200,000 clones, less than 80% occurring once. Donors were grouped by their self-reported clinical history. The receptor was derived from a woman between 65 and 79 years old in a cohort exposed to, infected with or recovered from COVID-19 (not recorded which). The sample taken for sequencing was PBMCs or T cells enriched from blood (not recorded which).

In DNA, the CDR3 is TGTGCCAGCAGCCTAAACGCGGGACTCTCTGGCTACACCTTC. Translated: CASSLNAGLSGYTF. This chain joins TRBV27 and TRBJ1-2, with TRBD1 as a possible D gene (5 bases). Germline V lookup: CDR1 MNHEY, CDR2 SMNVEV (reference sequence). This CDR3 is 14 amino acids long. Trimming took off 6 bases at V and 7 bases at J, with 18 bases between the two ends.